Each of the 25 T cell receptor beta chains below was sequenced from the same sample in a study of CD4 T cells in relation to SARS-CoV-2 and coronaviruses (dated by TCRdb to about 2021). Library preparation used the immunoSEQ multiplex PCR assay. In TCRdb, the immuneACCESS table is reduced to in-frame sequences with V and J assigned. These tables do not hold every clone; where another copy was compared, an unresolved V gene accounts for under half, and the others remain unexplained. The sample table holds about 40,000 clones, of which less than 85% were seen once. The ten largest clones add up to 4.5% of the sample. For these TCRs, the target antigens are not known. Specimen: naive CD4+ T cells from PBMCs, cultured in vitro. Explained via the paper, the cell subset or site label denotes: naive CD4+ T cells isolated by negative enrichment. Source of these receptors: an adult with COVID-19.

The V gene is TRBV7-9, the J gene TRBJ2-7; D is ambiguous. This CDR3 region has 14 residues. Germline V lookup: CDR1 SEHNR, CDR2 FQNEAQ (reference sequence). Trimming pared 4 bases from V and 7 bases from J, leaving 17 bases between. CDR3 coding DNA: TGTGCCAGCAGCTCACTGGCCGGATTGGTGGAGCAGTACTTC. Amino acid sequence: CASSSLAGLVEQYF.

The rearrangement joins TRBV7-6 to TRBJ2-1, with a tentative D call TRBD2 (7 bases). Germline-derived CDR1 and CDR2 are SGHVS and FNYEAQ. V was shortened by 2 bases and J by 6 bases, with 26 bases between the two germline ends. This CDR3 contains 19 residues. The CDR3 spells CASSLLGGVRVAARNEQFF. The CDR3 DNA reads TGTGCCAGCAGCTTATTAGGGGGGGTCAGGGTAGCCGCTCGCAATGAGCAGTTCTTC.

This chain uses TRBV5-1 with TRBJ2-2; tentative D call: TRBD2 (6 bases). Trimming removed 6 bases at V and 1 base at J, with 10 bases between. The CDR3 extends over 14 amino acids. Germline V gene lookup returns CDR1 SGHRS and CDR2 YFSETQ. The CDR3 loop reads CASTPGENTGELFF. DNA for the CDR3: TGCGCCAGCACCCCGGGGGAGAACACCGGGGAGCTGTTTTTT.

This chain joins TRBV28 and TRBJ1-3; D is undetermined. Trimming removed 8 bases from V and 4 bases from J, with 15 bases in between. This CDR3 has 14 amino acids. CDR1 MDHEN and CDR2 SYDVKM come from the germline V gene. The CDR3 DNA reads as TGTGCCAGCCTACCGGGATGGCTGGGAAACACCATATATTTT. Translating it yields CASLPGWLGNTIYF.

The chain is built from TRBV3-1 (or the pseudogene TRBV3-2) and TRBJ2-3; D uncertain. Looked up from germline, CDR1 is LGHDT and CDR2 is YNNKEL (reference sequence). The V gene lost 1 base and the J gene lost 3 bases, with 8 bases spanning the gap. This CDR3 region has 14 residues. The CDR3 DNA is TGTGCCAGCAGCCAAGCGTTAGCAACAGATACGCAGTATTTT. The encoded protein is CASSQALATDTQYF.

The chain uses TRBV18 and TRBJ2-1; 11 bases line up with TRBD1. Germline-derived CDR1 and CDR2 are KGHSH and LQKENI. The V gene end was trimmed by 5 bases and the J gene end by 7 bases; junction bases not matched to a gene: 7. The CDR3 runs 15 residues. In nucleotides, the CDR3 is TGTGCCAGCTCAACCGGGACAGGGGGGATTAATGAGCAGTTCTTC. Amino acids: CASSTGTGGINEQFF.

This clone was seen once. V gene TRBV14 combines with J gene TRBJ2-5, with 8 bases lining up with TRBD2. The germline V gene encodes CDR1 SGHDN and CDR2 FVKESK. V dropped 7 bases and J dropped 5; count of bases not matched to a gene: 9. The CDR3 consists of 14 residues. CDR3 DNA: TGTGCCAGCAATCCGGGAGGGCCATCGGAGACCCAGTACTTC. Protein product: CASNPGGPSETQYF.

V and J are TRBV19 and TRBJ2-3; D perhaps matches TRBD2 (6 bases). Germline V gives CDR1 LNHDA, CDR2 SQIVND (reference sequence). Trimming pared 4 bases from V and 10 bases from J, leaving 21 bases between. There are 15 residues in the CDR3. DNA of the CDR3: TGTGCCAGTAGTAGCGGGGACGAGTTAATGATGGCGCAGTATTTT. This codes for CASSSGDELMMAQYF.

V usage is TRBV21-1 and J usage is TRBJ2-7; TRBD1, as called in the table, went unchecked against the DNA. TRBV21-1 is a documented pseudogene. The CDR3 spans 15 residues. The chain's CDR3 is CASRTTGVGSYEQYF. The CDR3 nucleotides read TGTGCCAGCAGGACGACAGGGGTGGGATCCTACGAGCAGTACTTC.

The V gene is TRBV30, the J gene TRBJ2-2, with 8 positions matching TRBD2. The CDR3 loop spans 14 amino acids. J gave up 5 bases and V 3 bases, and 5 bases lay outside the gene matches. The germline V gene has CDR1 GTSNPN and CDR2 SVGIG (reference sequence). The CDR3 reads CAWRERGTTGELFF. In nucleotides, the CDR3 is TGTGCCTGGAGAGAGCGGGGGACTACCGGGGAGCTGTTTTTT.

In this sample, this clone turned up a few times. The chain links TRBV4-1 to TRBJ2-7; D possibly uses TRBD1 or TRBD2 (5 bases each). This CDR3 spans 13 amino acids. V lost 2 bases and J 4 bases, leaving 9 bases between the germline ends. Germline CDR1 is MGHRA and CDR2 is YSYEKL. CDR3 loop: CASSQFWGYEQYF. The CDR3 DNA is TGCGCCAGCAGCCAATTCTGGGGGTACGAGCAGTACTTC.

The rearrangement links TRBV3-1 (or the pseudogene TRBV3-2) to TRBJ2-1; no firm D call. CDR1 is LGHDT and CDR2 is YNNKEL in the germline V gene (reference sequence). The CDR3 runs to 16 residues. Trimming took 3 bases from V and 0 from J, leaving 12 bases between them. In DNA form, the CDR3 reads TGTGCCAGCAGCCACTTTACCCAGAGCTCCTACAATGAGCAGTTCTTC. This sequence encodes CASSHFTQSSYNEQFF.

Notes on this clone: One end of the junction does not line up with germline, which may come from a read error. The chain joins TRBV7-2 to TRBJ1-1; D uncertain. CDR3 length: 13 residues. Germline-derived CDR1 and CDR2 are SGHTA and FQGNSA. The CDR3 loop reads CASNLERGTEAFF. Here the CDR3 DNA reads TGTGCCAGCAACTTAGAGCGCGGCACTGAAGCTTTCTTT.

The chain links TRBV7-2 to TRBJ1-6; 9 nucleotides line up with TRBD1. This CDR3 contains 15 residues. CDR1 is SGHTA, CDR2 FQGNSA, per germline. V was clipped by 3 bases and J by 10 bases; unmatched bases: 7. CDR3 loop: CASSFVQGALSPLHF. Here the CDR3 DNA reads TGTGCCAGCAGCTTCGTACAGGGGGCTTTATCACCCCTCCACTTT.

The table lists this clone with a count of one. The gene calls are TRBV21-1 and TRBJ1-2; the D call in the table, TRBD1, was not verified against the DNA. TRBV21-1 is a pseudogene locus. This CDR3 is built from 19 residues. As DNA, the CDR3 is TGTGCCAGCAGCAATCGACAGGGGGAGGCTCAAACGACTAACTATGGCTACACCTTC. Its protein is CASSNRQGEAQTTNYGYTF.

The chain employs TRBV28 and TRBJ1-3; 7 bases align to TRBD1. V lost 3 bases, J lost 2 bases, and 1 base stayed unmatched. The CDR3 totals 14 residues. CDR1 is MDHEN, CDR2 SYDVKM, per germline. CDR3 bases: TGTGCCAGCAGTTTGGGGACAGCTGGAAACACCATATATTTT. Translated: CASSLGTAGNTIYF.

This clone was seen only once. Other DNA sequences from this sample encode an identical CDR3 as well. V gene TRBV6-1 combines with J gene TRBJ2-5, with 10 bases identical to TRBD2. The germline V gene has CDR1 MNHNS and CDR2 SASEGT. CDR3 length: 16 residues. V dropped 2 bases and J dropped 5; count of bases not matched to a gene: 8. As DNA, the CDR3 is TGTGCCAGCAGTGAACTGGCGGCTAGCGGGAGTGAGACCCAGTACTTC. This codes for CASSELAASGSETQYF.

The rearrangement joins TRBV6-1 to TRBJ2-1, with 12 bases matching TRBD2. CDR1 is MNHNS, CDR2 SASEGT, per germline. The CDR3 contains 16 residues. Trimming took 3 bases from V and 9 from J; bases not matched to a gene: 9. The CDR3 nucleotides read TGTGCCAGCAGTGACAGACTAGCGGGAGTTGATAGTGAGCAGTTCTTC. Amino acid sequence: CASSDRLAGVDSEQFF.

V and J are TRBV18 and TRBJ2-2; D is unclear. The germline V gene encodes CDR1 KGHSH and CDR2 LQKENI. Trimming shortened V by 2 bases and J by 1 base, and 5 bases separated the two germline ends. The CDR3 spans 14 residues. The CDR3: CASSPGGNTGELFF. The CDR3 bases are TGTGCCAGCTCACCAGGCGGGAACACCGGGGAGCTGTTTTTT.

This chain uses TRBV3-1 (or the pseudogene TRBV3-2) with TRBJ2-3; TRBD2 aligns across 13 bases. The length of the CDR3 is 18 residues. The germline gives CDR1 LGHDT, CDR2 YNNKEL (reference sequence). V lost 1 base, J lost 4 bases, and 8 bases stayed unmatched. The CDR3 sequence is CASSQGTSGRGDADTQYF. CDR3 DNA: TGTGCCAGCAGCCAAGGAACTAGCGGGAGGGGTGACGCAGATACGCAGTATTTT.

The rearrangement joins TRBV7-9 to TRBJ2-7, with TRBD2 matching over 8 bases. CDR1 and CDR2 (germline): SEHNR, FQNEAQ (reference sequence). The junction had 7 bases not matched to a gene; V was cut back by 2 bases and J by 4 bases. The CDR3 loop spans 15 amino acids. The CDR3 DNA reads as TGTGCCAGCAGCTTAAGATTAGCGGGACCATACGAGCAGTACTTC. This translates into CASSLRLAGPYEQYF.

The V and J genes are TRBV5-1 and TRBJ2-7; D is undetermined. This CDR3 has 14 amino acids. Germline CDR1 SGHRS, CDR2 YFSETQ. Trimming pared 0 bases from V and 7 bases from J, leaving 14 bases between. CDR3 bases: TGCGCCAGCAGCTTGGGAAGGCAACGAGTGGAGCAGTACTTC. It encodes CASSLGRQRVEQYF.

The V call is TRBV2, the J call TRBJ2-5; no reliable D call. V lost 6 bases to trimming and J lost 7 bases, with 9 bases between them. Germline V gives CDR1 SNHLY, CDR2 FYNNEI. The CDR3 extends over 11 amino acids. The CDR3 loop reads CASSRELTQYF. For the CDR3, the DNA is TGTGCCAGCAGCCGTGAATTGACCCAGTACTTC.

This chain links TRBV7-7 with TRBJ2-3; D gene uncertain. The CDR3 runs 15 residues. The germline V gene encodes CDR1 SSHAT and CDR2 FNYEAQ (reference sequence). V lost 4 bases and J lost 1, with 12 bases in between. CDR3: CASSSSRAGTDTQYF. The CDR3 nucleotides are TGTGCCAGCAGCTCAAGTCGGGCCGGCACAGATACGCAGTATTTT.

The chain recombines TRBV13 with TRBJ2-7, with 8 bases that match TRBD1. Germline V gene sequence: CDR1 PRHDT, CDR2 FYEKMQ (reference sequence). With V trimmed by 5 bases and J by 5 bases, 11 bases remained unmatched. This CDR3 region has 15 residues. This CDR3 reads CASSTRQGMANEQYF. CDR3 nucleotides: TGTGCCAGCAGCACCCGACAGGGGATGGCCAACGAGCAGTACTTC.